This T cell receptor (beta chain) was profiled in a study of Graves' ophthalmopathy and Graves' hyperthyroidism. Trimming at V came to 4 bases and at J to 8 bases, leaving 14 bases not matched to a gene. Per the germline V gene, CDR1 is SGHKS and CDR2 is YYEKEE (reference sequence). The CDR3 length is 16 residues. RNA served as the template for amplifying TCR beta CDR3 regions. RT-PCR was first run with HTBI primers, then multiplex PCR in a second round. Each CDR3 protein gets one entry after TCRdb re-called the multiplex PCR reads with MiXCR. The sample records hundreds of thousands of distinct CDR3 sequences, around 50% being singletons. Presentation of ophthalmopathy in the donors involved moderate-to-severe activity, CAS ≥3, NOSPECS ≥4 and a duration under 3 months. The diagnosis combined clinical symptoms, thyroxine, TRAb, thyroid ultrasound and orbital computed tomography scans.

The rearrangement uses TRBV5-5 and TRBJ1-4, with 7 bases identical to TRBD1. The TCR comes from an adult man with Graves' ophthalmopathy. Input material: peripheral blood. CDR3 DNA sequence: TGTGCCAGCAGCCCAATCGGACAGGCGCAGGGGGAAAAACTGTTTTTT. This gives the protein CASSPIGQAQGEKLFF.